Below, 19 T cell receptor beta chains from the same sample are listed, as sequenced in a study of blood T cells in healthy people across ages. The second PCR ran roughly 6 to 11 cycles with a sample-barcoded 5' primer and J-beta primers. One entry per CDR3 protein, called by TCRdb with MiXCR from the 5' RACE reads. This repertoire shows approximately 670,000 distinct CDR3 sequences, less than 45% found once; its top ten account for about 30%. Sequenced: blood. The receptors were sampled from a man aged 80 or over in good health.

The genes are TRBV4-1 and TRBJ2-4; a possible D gene is TRBD1 (5 bases). CDR1 and CDR2 from the germline V gene are MGHRA and YSYEKL. This CDR3 contains 14 residues. The ends were cut back, 1 base at V and 13 bases at J, with 17 bases in the middle. The CDR3 nucleotides are TGCGCCAGCAGCCAAGCGTTGGGGCGCAATGAGCAGTACTTC. Translation gives CASSQALGRNEQYF.

J is TRBJ2-7 and V is TRBV6-2 or TRBV6-3; no definite D call. The last part of the DNA fits TRBJ2-5 better; the J call may be wrong. From germline, CDR1 is MNHEY and CDR2 SVGEGT. The CDR3 has 13 residues. The CDR3 DNA reads TGTGCCAGCAGGGTTGGTGCCGAGGAGACCCAGTACTTC. Protein: CASRVGAEETQYF.

This clonotype showed up just a few times. The rearrangement uses TRBV28 and TRBJ2-3; TRBD1 matches at 9 bases. Germline V gene sequence: CDR1 MDHEN, CDR2 SYDVKM. The CDR3 spans 14 residues. Trimming cost V 8 bases and J 4 bases; bases outside gene matches: 7. CDR3 in DNA: TGTGCCAGCTGGGACAGGGATCGGCCAGATACGCAGTATTTT. It translates to CASWDRDRPDTQYF.

The chain is built from TRBV20-1 and TRBJ2-3, with 10 nucleotides matching TRBD2. Germline lookup yields CDR1 DFQATT and CDR2 SNEGSKA (reference sequence). V gave up 3 bases and J gave up 6 bases; unmatched junction bases: 12. This CDR3 comprises 16 residues. The CDR3 is CSASALGLAGVDTQYF. CDR3 nucleotide sequence: TGCAGTGCTAGTGCTCTTGGGCTAGCGGGAGTTGATACGCAGTATTTT.

V usage is TRBV12-3 or TRBV12-4 and J usage is TRBJ2-7; TRBD1 might be the D (5 bases). This CDR3 is 15 amino acids long. Trimming removed 3 bases at V and 1 base at J, with 13 bases between. The CDR3 DNA sequence: TGTGCCAGCAGTTTTGCCCAGGGCGGTTCCTACGAGCAGTACTTC. Protein product: CASSFAQGGSYEQYF.

This clonotype was observed a few times. The chain is built from TRBV28 and TRBJ1-5, with 7 bases that match TRBD1. The germline gives CDR1 MDHEN, CDR2 SYDVKM. The V gene end was trimmed by 5 bases and the J gene end by 0 bases; junction bases not matched to a gene: 7. The CDR3 loop spans 16 amino acids. CDR3 in DNA: TGTGCCAGCAGTACTCAGACAGGGTTTAGCAATCAGCCCCAGCATTTT. Residues: CASSTQTGFSNQPQHF.

This clonotype was seen a handful of times. The chain combines TRBV3-1 with TRBJ2-1, with a weak D call TRBD2 (6 bases). Deletions cut 2 bases from V and 11 bases from J, with 16 bases between. The CDR3 is 14 residues long. Germline V gives CDR1 LGHDT, CDR2 YNNKEL (reference sequence). The CDR3 sequence is CASSQPSDSIQQFF. In DNA form, the CDR3 reads TGTGCCAGCAGCCAACCTAGCGACTCTATTCAGCAGTTCTTC.

This chain's CDR3 is CASRVGTSLNYGYTF. CDR3 in DNA: TGTGCCAGCAGAGTCGGGACAAGCCTCAACTATGGCTACACCTTC. The genes are TRBV6-2 or TRBV6-3 and TRBJ1-2, with D perhaps matching TRBD1 (6 bases). There are 15 residues in the CDR3. CDR1 and CDR2 from the germline V gene are MNHEY and SVGEGT. V dropped 6 bases and J dropped 2 bases, with 16 bases sitting between them.

The count of this clonotype is one. The chain couples TRBV11-3 to TRBJ2-1, with a possible D match to TRBD1 (5 bases). The CDR3 sequence is 15 residues long. V was pared by 6 bases and J by 4 bases, with 16 bases between. The germline CDR1 and CDR2 sequences are SGHNT and YENEEA. CDR3 sequence: CASSESPTGYNEQFF. The CDR3 region has the DNA TGTGCCAGCAGTGAGTCTCCAACAGGATACAATGAGCAGTTCTTC. The whole variable domain, filled in from reference TRBV11-3 and TRBJ2-1, reads EAGVVQSPRYKIIEKKQPVAFWCNPISGHNTLYWYLQNLGQGPELLIRYENEEAVDDSQLPKDRFSAERLKGVDSTLKIQPAELGDSAVYLCASSESPTGYNEQFFGPGTRLTVL.

The chain recombines TRBV24-1 with TRBJ2-7; TRBD1 agrees at 8 bases. The J call is uncertain, as TRBJ2-5 better fits the DNA end. The CDR3 is made up of 14 amino acids. Germline values: CDR1 KGHDR, CDR2 SFDVKD. The CDR3: CATSDTGGLETQYF. CDR3 nucleotide sequence: TGTGCCACCAGTGATACAGGGGGGCTCGAGACCCAGTACTTC.

The chain is built from TRBV9 and TRBJ2-5, with TRBD2 identical over 12 bases. Unmatched junction bases numbered 18, after V lost 8 bases and J lost 7 bases. Germline V gene sequence: CDR1 SGDLS, CDR2 YYNGEE. This CDR3 is 17 amino acids long. The CDR3, as DNA: TGTGCCAGTAACGGCGGTAACCTAGCGGGAGGGCCTGGGACCCAGTACTTC. It encodes CASNGGNLAGGPGTQYF.

The chain recombines TRBV3-1 with TRBJ1-2; D is unclear. The CDR3 totals 14 residues. V was shortened by 4 bases and J by 4 bases, with 13 bases between the two germline ends. CDR1 and CDR2 (germline): LGHDT, YNNKEL (reference sequence). CDR3 sequence (DNA): TGTGCCAGCAGCCCGCATCCCTTCTCCTATGGCTACACCTTC. It is translated as CASSPHPFSYGYTF.

The chain joins TRBV12-3 or TRBV12-4 to TRBJ2-7; D might be TRBD1 or TRBD2, each matching 7 bases. The CDR3 sequence is 17 residues long. Deletions cut 0 bases from V and 2 bases from J, with 17 bases between. CDR3 nucleotide sequence: TGTGCCAGCAGTTTAGCGCGGGGCAGGGGGGGAACCTACGAGCAGTACTTC. Translation: CASSLARGRGGTYEQYF.

The gene calls are TRBV6-6 and TRBJ2-7; 8 nucleotides line up with TRBD1. J was trimmed by 2 bases and V by 0 bases; bases with no gene match: 0. Germline CDR1 reads MNHNY; CDR2 reads SVGAGI (reference sequence). This CDR3 contains 14 residues. For the CDR3, the DNA is TGTGCCAGCAGTTACTCGACAGGGGCCTACGAGCAGTACTTC. This sequence encodes CASSYSTGAYEQYF.

The rearrangement links TRBV2 to TRBJ2-2, with D perhaps being TRBD1 or TRBD2 (5 bases each). This CDR3 has 16 amino acids. CDR1 SNHLY and CDR2 FYNNEI come from the germline V gene. Trimming cost V 2 bases and J 4 bases, with 14 bases left between them. CDR3 protein: CASSEPRGRTTGELFF. The CDR3 DNA follows: TGTGCCAGCAGTGAACCACGGGGACGCACCACCGGGGAGCTGTTTTTT. Full variable domain (remainder filled in from reference TRBV2 and TRBJ2-2): EPEVTQTPSHQVTQMGQEVILRCVPISNHLYFYWYRQILGQKVEFLVSFYNNEISEKSEIFDDQFSVERPDGSNFTLKIRSTKLEDSAMYFCASSEPRGRTTGELFFGEGSRLTVL.

The rearrangement joins TRBV7-2 to TRBJ1-3, with no clear D. CDR3 length: 16 residues. V was clipped by 0 bases and J by 7 bases, with 16 bases between them. Germline V gene sequence: CDR1 SGHTA, CDR2 FQGNSA. The CDR3 DNA follows: TGTGCCAGCAGCTTAGCCGATCGAAACGAGAGGAACACCATATATTTT. Translation gives CASSLADRNERNTIYF. Based on the CDR3 plus reference TRBV7-2 and TRBJ1-3, the full variable domain is GAGVSQSPSNKVTEKGKDVELRCDPISGHTALYWYRQSLGQGLEFLIYFQGNSAPDKSGLPSDRFSAERTGGSVSTLTIQRTQQEDSAVYLCASSLADRNERNTIYFGEGSWLTVV.

J is TRBJ2-1 and V is TRBV30; the D is unclear. The CDR3 consists of 11 residues. V was clipped by 4 bases and J by 3 bases, with 4 bases between them. CDR1 and CDR2 from the germline V gene are GTSNPN and SVGIG (reference sequence). The CDR3 sequence: CAWKDYNEQFF. The DNA for the CDR3 is TGTGCCTGGAAAGACTACAATGAGCAGTTCTTC.

The rearrangement uses TRBV10-1 and TRBJ2-3; 8 positions agree with TRBD1. From germline, CDR1 is WNHNN and CDR2 SYGVQD (reference sequence). Trimming cost V 0 bases and J 3 bases; bases outside gene matches: 2. There are 15 residues in the CDR3. The CDR3 loop reads CASSESTGDTDTQYF. As DNA, the CDR3 is TGCGCCAGCAGTGAGTCGACAGGGGATACAGATACGCAGTATTTT.

Concerning this clonotype itself: One base away lies a much larger clone, so this may be a sequencing read error. This sequence joins TRBV20-1 and TRBJ2-6; the D gene could be TRBD1 or TRBD2 (5 bases each). V was pared by 5 bases and J by 2 bases, with 16 bases between. The CDR3 totals 16 residues. Germline V lookup: CDR1 DFQATT, CDR2 SNEGSKA (reference sequence). CDR3 nucleotide sequence: TGCAGTGCTCCTGGGGAGTGGGGCCCTGGGGCCAACGTCCTGACTTTC. Amino acids: CSAPGEWGPGANVLTF.